This is a list of T cell receptor beta chains from one sample in a study of cytomegalovirus exposure and HLA in healthy donors. Sequencing used immunoSEQ multiplex PCR; TCRdb keeps in-frame clones, though not all of them. Of about 190,000 clones listed, around three quarters are singletons. Input material: PBMCs. The receptors were sampled from a boy between 10 and 17 years old in good health and CMV-seronegative. The CDR3 runs from the conserved cysteine through the conserved F or W. The D gene is left open where the match is weak. Not all rows give a size; the values are once, few, many and, for expanded clones, a class.

J gene	D gene	V gene	clone size	CDR3 protein	CDR3 DNA
TRBJ2-3	NA	TRBV5-4	NA	CASSVTGGAFTDTQYF	TGTGCCAGCAGCGTGACAGGTGGGGCCTTCACAGATACGCAGTATTTT
TRBJ2-2	TRBD2	TRBV18	NA	CASSPVAGRNTGELFF	TGTGCCAGCTCACCCGTAGCGGGCCGGAACACCGGGGAGCTGTTTTTT
TRBJ2-1	TRBD2	TRBV6-5	NA	CASRVSGRNEQFF	TGTGCCAGCAGGGTTAGCGGGAGGAATGAGCAGTTCTTC
TRBJ2-7	NA	TRBV5-1	NA	CASSARPYAVAAYEQYF	TGCGCCAGCAGCGCCCGACCCTATGCGGTGGCAGCCTACGAGCAGTACTTC
TRBJ2-1	TRBD2	TRBV14	once	CASRSGKTSGRSHEQFF	TGTGCCAGCAGAAGTGGGAAGACTAGCGGGAGGTCCCATGAGCAGTTCTTC
TRBJ2-7	TRBD1	TRBV14	NA	CASSQVGFYRGRASYEQYF	TGTGCCAGCAGCCAAGTCGGCTTTTACAGGGGGCGAGCCTCCTACGAGCAGTACTTC
TRBJ2-5	NA	TRBV4-1	NA	CASSQDHTGRETQYF	TGCGCCAGCAGCCAAGATCATACAGGGCGAGAGACCCAGTACTTC
TRBJ1-6	NA	TRBV10-2	NA	CASPTEYNSPLHF	TGCGCCAGCCCGACAGAATATAATTCACCCCTCCACTTT
TRBJ2-3	TRBD1	TRBV6-1	NA	CASREGTGGPDTQYF	TGTGCCAGCAGGGAGGGGACAGGGGGCCCAGATACGCAGTATTTT
TRBJ1-1	NA	TRBV9	NA	CASNLRGGAEAFF	TGTGCCAGCAACCTCAGGGGAGGGGCTGAAGCTTTCTTT
TRBJ2-1	TRBD2	TRBV5-1	NA	CASNPVRLAGNEQFF	TGCGCCAGCAACCCCGTCAGGCTAGCGGGCAATGAGCAGTTCTTC
TRBJ1-1	NA	TRBV15	NA	CATTPPGGVYYTEAFF	TGTGCCACCACTCCACCTGGGGGGGTCTATTACACTGAAGCTTTCTTT
TRBJ1-2	NA	TRBV4-1	few	CASSQGFARGPNGYTF	TGCGCCAGCAGCCAAGGTTTTGCGAGAGGCCCCAATGGCTACACCTTC
TRBJ1-2	NA	TRBV5-1	few	CASSPETGTYGYTF	TGCGCCAGCAGCCCGGAGACGGGAACCTATGGCTACACCTTC
TRBJ2-3	TRBD2	TRBV5-1	NA	CASRGSGDTDTQYF	TGCGCCAGCAGGGGTAGCGGGGACACAGATACGCAGTATTTT
TRBJ1-6	TRBD1	TRBV5-5	NA	CASSLEGQEVSPLHF	TGTGCCAGCAGTTTGGAGGGACAGGAGGTTTCACCCCTCCACTTT
TRBJ1-5	TRBD1	TRBV6-5	NA	CASRGQGADQPQHF	TGTGCCAGCAGGGGACAGGGGGCAGATCAGCCCCAGCATTTT
TRBJ1-2	NA	TRBV27	NA	CASSKYPGDHINYGYTF	TGTGCCAGCAGTAAGTACCCGGGAGACCATATTAACTATGGCTACACCTTC
TRBJ2-3	TRBD2	TRBV7-9	once	CASSRTSLRTDTQYF	TGTGCCAGCAGCCGGACTAGCTTACGCACAGATACGCAGTATTTT
TRBJ1-2	NA	TRBV30	few	CAWSLSARGAGGYTF	TGTGCCTGGAGCTTATCGGCCAGGGGCGCGGGTGGCTACACCTTC
TRBJ1-2	NA	TRBV15	NA	CATSGQLFYGYTF	TGTGCCACCAGCGGACAGCTGTTCTATGGCTACACCTTC
TRBJ1-2	TRBD1	TRBV2	NA	CASPAGTGGRGYTF	TGTGCCAGCCCGGCCGGGACAGGGGGCCGGGGCTACACCTTC
TRBJ2-5	NA	TRBV15	NA	CATSRDYGNQETQYF	TGTGCCACCAGCAGAGATTACGGGAACCAAGAGACCCAGTACTTC
TRBJ1-2	NA	TRBV4-1	NA	CASSPAQARFGYGYTF	TGCGCCAGCAGCCCCGCCCAGGCCAGGTTTGGCTATGGCTACACCTTC
TRBJ2-1	NA	TRBV2	NA	CASRVGSYSGYEQFF	TGTGCCAGCAGGGTAGGAAGTTATAGCGGTTATGAGCAGTTCTTC
TRBJ2-4	NA	TRBV30	NA	CASRDNLAKNIQYF	TGTGCCAGCCGGGACAACTTAGCCAAAAACATTCAGTACTTC
TRBJ2-7	NA	TRBV6-5	NA	CASSYSISAYTYEQYF	TGTGCCAGCAGTTACTCGATTAGCGCTTATACCTACGAGCAGTACTTC
TRBJ2-2	NA	TRBV7-2	NA	CASSLVEKRANTGELFF	TGTGCCAGCAGCTTAGTTGAGAAGCGTGCCAACACCGGGGAGCTGTTTTTT
TRBJ1-1	TRBD1	TRBV5-1	NA	CASRGTGANTEAFF	TGCGCCAGCAGAGGTACAGGGGCGAACACTGAAGCTTTCTTT
TRBJ2-7	TRBD1	TRBV2	once	CASIGSDREYEQYF	TGTGCCAGCATTGGCTCCGACAGGGAATACGAGCAGTACTTC
TRBJ1-1	NA	TRBV9	NA	CASSPGDGNTEAFF	TGTGCCAGCAGCCCAGGCGATGGGAACACTGAAGCTTTCTTT
TRBJ2-5	NA	TRBV5-1	NA	CASSFRGTPSQETQYF	TGCGCCAGCAGCTTTAGGGGAACCCCTTCCCAAGAGACCCAGTACTTC
TRBJ1-5	TRBD1	TRBV6-5	few	CASSPQQGQPQHF	TGTGCCAGCAGTCCACAACAGGGGCAGCCCCAGCATTTT
TRBJ1-6	NA	TRBV13	NA	CASSLSQGGSPLHF	TGTGCCAGCAGCTTAAGCCAGGGAGGTTCACCCCTCCACTTT
TRBJ1-1	TRBD1	TRBV19	NA	CASSRIRDSLKWTEAFF	TGTGCCAGTAGTAGGATCCGGGACAGTTTGAAATGGACTGAAGCTTTCTTT
TRBJ1-5	NA	TRBV5-6	NA	CASSLIGDQPQHF	TGTGCCAGCAGCTTGATCGGGGATCAGCCCCAGCATTTT
TRBJ1-4	TRBD1	TRBV7-9	NA	CASSPGQGAEKLFF	TGTGCCAGCAGCCCCGGACAGGGGGCGGAAAAACTGTTTTTT
TRBJ1-2	TRBD1	TRBV6-4	NA	CASSPSGTGNLYYGYTF	TGTGCCAGCAGCCCCTCCGGGACAGGGAATTTATACTATGGCTACACCTTC
TRBJ2-7	NA	TRBV29-1	NA	CSYQRPSSYEQYF	TGCAGCTACCAGAGGCCGAGCTCCTACGAGCAGTACTTC
TRBJ1-1	TRBD1	TRBV4-2	NA	CASSQDEGAGDTEAFF	TGTGCCAGCAGCCAAGATGAGGGGGCTGGGGACACTGAAGCTTTCTTT
TRBJ1-6	NA	TRBV30	NA	CAWGAGIMDSYNSPLHF	TGTGCCTGGGGAGCAGGGATAATGGACTCCTATAATTCACCCCTCCACTTT
TRBJ1-3	NA	TRBV7-2	once	CASSRTGSSGNTIYF	TGTGCCAGCAGCCGAACAGGCTCCTCTGGAAACACCATATATTTT
TRBJ2-5	TRBD1	TRBV11-3	NA	CASSYGQGVVGIQETQYF	TGTGCCAGCAGCTACGGACAGGGGGTAGTCGGGATACAAGAGACCCAGTACTTC
TRBJ2-1	NA	TRBV5-6	NA	CASSSRPGGGHEQFF	TGTGCCAGCAGCTCACGCCCTGGGGGGGGGCATGAGCAGTTCTTC
TRBJ1-6	TRBD1	TRBV7-8	NA	CASSPIRQGPNSPLHF	TGTGCCAGCAGCCCTATTCGACAGGGCCCTAATTCACCCCTCCACTTT
TRBJ2-5	NA	TRBV12-5	NA	CASGLDTKETQYF	TGTGCTAGTGGTCTTGATACAAAAGAGACCCAGTACTTC
TRBJ2-1	TRBD2	TRBV11-3	once	CASAPSWGASGTNEQFF	TGTGCCAGCGCTCCCTCCTGGGGGGCTAGCGGGACCAATGAGCAGTTCTTC
TRBJ1-2	TRBD1	TRBV6-1	once	CASSEAWDSSYTF	TGTGCCAGCAGTGAAGCCTGGGACAGCAGCTACACCTTC
TRBJ1-2	NA	TRBV12-2	NA	CASRPRDNLSNYGYTF	TGTGCAAGTCGCCCTAGGGACAATCTGTCTAACTATGGCTACACCTTC
TRBJ1-1	TRBD1	TRBV19	NA	CASSIVPGGTEAFF	TGTGCCAGTAGTATAGTGCCAGGGGGCACTGAAGCTTTCTTT
TRBJ1-6	NA	TRBV11-3	NA	CASSISDRISHNSPLHF	TGTGCCAGCAGCATATCCGACAGAATAAGCCATAATTCACCCCTCCACTTT